Listed here is a single TCR beta chain. This specimen comes from a study of blood T cell repertoires in COVID-19. Whole-study context: The United States, Italy and Spain supplied acute and convalescent COVID-19 samples. Nucleic acid was either cDNA or gDNA, and it came from T cells, B-cell-depleted T cells, or PBMCs.

CDR1 and CDR2 from the germline V gene are KGHSH and LQKENI. The V and J ends lost 6 bases and 10 bases respectively, with 19 bases between them. This CDR3 contains 14 residues. As originally analysed: From reference gene primer amplification, estimates of nucleated cell counts were derived. Measured with immunoSEQ multiplex PCR; TCRdb has only the in-frame clones, and not every one. V, J and clone size derive from that table, while D and trimming were established from the DNA sequence. The sample includes nearly 250,000 clones, roughly four fifths of them seen just once. Material for sequencing was peripheral blood. The receptor comes from a woman of 80 years or more with acute or convalescent COVID-19. The rearrangement links TRBV18 to TRBJ2-1; possible D gene TRBD2, 6 bases. Here the CDR3 DNA reads TGTGCCAGCTCGCCGGGACTCGATAAGGGGGAGCAGTTCTTC. Protein product: CASSPGLDKGEQFF.